The sequence of this TCR beta chain was determined in a study of CD8 T cells in ankylosing spondylitis. On this clonotype itself: Its antigen is not identified.

The CDR3 runs 15 residues. Germline values: CDR1 MDHEN, CDR2 SYDVKM. V lost 7 bases and J lost 2, with 16 bases in between. TCRdb re-analysed the 5' RACE reads in MiXCR, keeping a single row per CDR3 protein. The top ten hold around 13% of the sample, which has about 340,000 distinct CDR3 sequences, 20% seen once. Findings and limits, study-wide: Typical of ankylosing spondylitis blood, it appeared, was a TCR beta motif of under 10 highly homologous variants. Relatively scarce in peripheral blood, disease-linked clones were CD8+. Previously reported in reactive arthritis synovial fluid and blood were some of the motif variants. Reported data indicate significant enrichment of disease-linked clones within matched ankylosing spondylitis synovial fluid.

The sequenced sample consisted of blood, either unsorted or a sorted T cell fraction (not recorded which). This TCR was sampled from a male donor with ankylosing spondylitis or in good health (not recorded which). The rearrangement joins TRBV28 to TRBJ2-3; D is unclear. This CDR3 is CASTYTRSITDTQYF. The CDR3 DNA follows: TGTGCCAGCACCTACACCCGCTCGATCACAGATACGCAGTATTTT. Full variable domain (rest looked up from reference TRBV28 and TRBJ2-3): DVKVTQSSRYLVKRTGEKVFLECVQDMDHENMFWYRQDPGLGLRLIYFSYDVKMKEKGDIPEGYSVSREKKERFSLILESASTNQTSMYLCASTYTRSITDTQYFGPGTRLTVL.